The source of this T cell receptor (beta chain) is a study of human T cells and chemical hapten exposure. The CDR3 contains 15 residues. Germline V gene lookup returns CDR1 ENHRY and CDR2 SYGVKD. V gave up 11 bases and J gave up 3 bases; unmatched junction bases: 13. This clonotype was detected many times. Time point of the sample: patch test 1, 2 weeks after DPC sensitization. Treatment described: therapeutic diphenylcyclopropenone sensitization with weekly scalp DPC. The donor pool consisted of alopecia patients aged 18 to 70 years, considered suitable for DPC. Extraction yielded total RNA from whole blood (unfractionated). Study processing details: Per-sample TCR counts ranged from roughly 23,224 to 750,000, median around 100,000. TCRdb reanalysed the RACE reads using MiXCR and keeps one entry per CDR3 protein. TCRdb assigned the V and J calls; the authors' analysis was not used. The table shows some 400,000 distinct CDR3 sequences, with roughly 4.8% occurring only once.

The source was whole blood, collected in connection with sensitization to the hapten diphenylcyclopropenone (DPC). This receptor was obtained from a woman aged 45-65 years with alopecia areata. Some clones in this sample may be carry-over from other donors' samples. This sequence joins TRBV10-3 and TRBJ1-2; TRBD1 aligns across 9 bases. In nucleotides, the CDR3 is TGTGCCTCAACGCAAGGGACAGGGTCGGACTATGGCTACACCTTC. Amino acid sequence: CASTQGTGSDYGYTF.